Listed below are T cell receptor beta chains from one sample, sequenced in a study of T-cell reconstitution after alpha-beta-depleted transplantation in children. Via MiXCR, TCRdb re-called the PCR reads, giving one row per CDR3 protein. The sample has about 540,000 distinct CDR3 sequences, about a sixth seen once. Specimen: PBMCs from the stem cell graft donor, collected from the stem cell graft. The receptors were sampled from a human donor who donated a stem cell graft to a child with acute lymphoblastic leukemia. Each CDR3 is given with its conserved first and last residue. A clone size is listed for some rows: how often the clone was seen (once, few, many), or a class if it is expanded.

v_gene: TRBV27; abundance: -; j_gene: TRBJ2-7; CDR3aa: CASSSGAPYEQYF
v_gene: TRBV4-1; abundance: few; j_gene: TRBJ2-1; CDR3aa: CASSQIAGVGAEQFF
v_gene: TRBV12-3/TRBV12-4; abundance: -; j_gene: TRBJ1-2; CDR3aa: CASRTLGGHYGYTF
v_gene: TRBV4-1; abundance: -; j_gene: TRBJ2-7; CDR3aa: CASSQELAGPSYEQYF
v_gene: TRBV27; abundance: -; j_gene: TRBJ2-1; CDR3aa: CASSSTSGRADEQFF
v_gene: TRBV18; abundance: few; j_gene: TRBJ2-2; CDR3aa: CASSADYTTGELFF
v_gene: TRBV20-1; abundance: -; j_gene: TRBJ1-1; CDR3aa: CSARDQGTEAFF
v_gene: TRBV10-3; abundance: -; j_gene: TRBJ2-7; CDR3aa: CAISDDPAYEQYF
v_gene: TRBV11-1; abundance: -; j_gene: TRBJ1-2; CDR3aa: CASSLARFRDSSAYGYTF
v_gene: TRBV5-1; abundance: -; j_gene: TRBJ2-5; CDR3aa: CASKRQETQYF
v_gene: TRBV12-3/TRBV12-4; abundance: -; j_gene: TRBJ2-7; CDR3aa: CATSDSRLREQYF
v_gene: TRBV27; abundance: -; j_gene: TRBJ2-5; CDR3aa: CASSPYTGGVEETQYF
v_gene: TRBV3-1; abundance: -; j_gene: TRBJ1-6; CDR3aa: CASSRGQLSSYNSPLHF
v_gene: TRBV9; abundance: -; j_gene: TRBJ2-1; CDR3aa: CASSTLGLGREQFF
v_gene: TRBV11-2; abundance: few; j_gene: TRBJ2-1; CDR3aa: CASSKRGGDNEQFF
v_gene: TRBV6-1; abundance: -; j_gene: TRBJ1-1; CDR3aa: CASSPLGWYTEAFF
v_gene: TRBV5-1; abundance: few; j_gene: TRBJ2-2; CDR3aa: CASSFSFYTGELFF
v_gene: TRBV7-2; abundance: few; j_gene: TRBJ2-3; CDR3aa: CASSLTLADDTDTQYF
v_gene: TRBV7-9; abundance: few; j_gene: TRBJ2-1; CDR3aa: CASSWRGTSGRGTSYNEQFF
v_gene: TRBV12-3/TRBV12-4; abundance: few; j_gene: TRBJ1-4; CDR3aa: CASTPSGVGEKLFF
v_gene: TRBV12-3/TRBV12-4; abundance: -; j_gene: TRBJ2-1; CDR3aa: CASSPGRGGYNEQFF
v_gene: TRBV11-2; abundance: -; j_gene: TRBJ2-3; CDR3aa: CASTGTGAKADTQYF
v_gene: TRBV20-1; abundance: few; j_gene: TRBJ2-7; CDR3aa: CSAIRTGAHF
v_gene: TRBV10-2; abundance: -; j_gene: TRBJ1-1; CDR3aa: CASGDWDRGGTEAFF
v_gene: TRBV20-1; abundance: -; j_gene: TRBJ2-7; CDR3aa: CSAGRDNFYEQYF
v_gene: TRBV7-9; abundance: -; j_gene: TRBJ2-1; CDR3aa: CASSLALAGDWDEQFF
v_gene: TRBV7-3; abundance: -; j_gene: TRBJ2-3; CDR3aa: CASSPGPPDTQYF
v_gene: TRBV6-2/TRBV6-3; abundance: few; j_gene: TRBJ1-1; CDR3aa: CASITTRQGLNTEAFF
v_gene: TRBV12-3/TRBV12-4; abundance: -; j_gene: TRBJ1-4; CDR3aa: CASSHYTVDEKLFF
v_gene: TRBV9; abundance: few; j_gene: TRBJ2-7; CDR3aa: CASSVEGGPQNEQYF
v_gene: TRBV20-1; abundance: few; j_gene: TRBJ2-3; CDR3aa: CSASGWTSGEMFRGFADTQYF
v_gene: TRBV18; abundance: -; j_gene: TRBJ1-1; CDR3aa: CASSEQAATEAFF
v_gene: TRBV6-1; abundance: -; j_gene: TRBJ1-3; CDR3aa: CASSDQGQTLSGNTIYF
v_gene: TRBV11-3; abundance: -; j_gene: TRBJ2-1; CDR3aa: CASSAWEGSYNEQFF
v_gene: TRBV5-1; abundance: few; j_gene: TRBJ2-3; CDR3aa: CASSLAGLRTQYF
v_gene: TRBV20-1; abundance: -; j_gene: TRBJ1-1; CDR3aa: CSAVGGPGTEAFF
v_gene: TRBV7-2; abundance: few; j_gene: TRBJ1-5; CDR3aa: CASSLGGGYSNQPQHF
v_gene: TRBV25-1; abundance: few; j_gene: TRBJ2-1; CDR3aa: CASSKFGQGDEQFF
v_gene: TRBV7-2; abundance: many; j_gene: TRBJ2-5; CDR3aa: CASSLGGYGANQETQYF
v_gene: TRBV4-1; abundance: few; j_gene: TRBJ1-4; CDR3aa: CASSQAAGGVEKLFF
v_gene: TRBV5-4; abundance: few; j_gene: TRBJ2-4; CDR3aa: CASSNGQDFQYF
v_gene: TRBV25-1; abundance: few; j_gene: TRBJ2-3; CDR3aa: CASSDRRDTVRTDTQYF
v_gene: TRBV19; abundance: few; j_gene: TRBJ1-1; CDR3aa: CASSISENTEAFF
v_gene: TRBV29-1; abundance: -; j_gene: TRBJ2-1; CDR3aa: CSGSTQGTLTYNEQFF
v_gene: TRBV20-1; abundance: few; j_gene: TRBJ2-3; CDR3aa: CSAPGLAYSTDTQYF
v_gene: TRBV12-3/TRBV12-4; abundance: -; j_gene: TRBJ1-2; CDR3aa: CASSLGSLNGGYTF
v_gene: TRBV12-3/TRBV12-4; abundance: few; j_gene: TRBJ1-2; CDR3aa: CASSWDRGGYTF
v_gene: TRBV6-2/TRBV6-3; abundance: -; j_gene: TRBJ2-7; CDR3aa: CASSTPRGRLYEQYF
v_gene: TRBV12-3/TRBV12-4; abundance: few; j_gene: TRBJ2-3; CDR3aa: CASSLGSGSADTQYF
v_gene: TRBV9; abundance: -; j_gene: TRBJ2-3; CDR3aa: CASSVEGGSNPDTQYF
v_gene: TRBV7-2; abundance: few; j_gene: TRBJ2-5; CDR3aa: CASSFRTRLVQETQYF